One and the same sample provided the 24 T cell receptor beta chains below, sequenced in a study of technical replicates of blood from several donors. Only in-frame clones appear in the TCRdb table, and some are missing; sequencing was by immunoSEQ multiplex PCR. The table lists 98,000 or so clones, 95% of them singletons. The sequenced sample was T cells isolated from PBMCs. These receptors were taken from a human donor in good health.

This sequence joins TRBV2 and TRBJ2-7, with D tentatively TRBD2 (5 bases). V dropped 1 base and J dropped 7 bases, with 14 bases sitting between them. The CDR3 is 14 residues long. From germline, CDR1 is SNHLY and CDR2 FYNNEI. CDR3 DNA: TGTGCCAGCAGTGAAGGCCGGGGTCCCCGGGAGCAGTACTTC. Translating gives CASSEGRGPREQYF. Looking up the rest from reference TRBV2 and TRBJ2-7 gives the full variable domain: EPEVTQTPSHQVTQMGQEVILRCVPISNHLYFYWYRQILGQKVEFLVSFYNNEISEKSEIFDDQFSVERPDGSNFTLKIRSTKLEDSAMYFCASSEGRGPREQYFGPGTRLTVT.

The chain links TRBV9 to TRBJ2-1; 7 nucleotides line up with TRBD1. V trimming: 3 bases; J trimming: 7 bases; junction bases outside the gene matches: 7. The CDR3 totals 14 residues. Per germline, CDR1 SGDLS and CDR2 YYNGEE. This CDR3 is CASSAGQVRNEQFF. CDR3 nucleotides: TGTGCCAGCAGCGCAGGACAGGTCAGGAATGAGCAGTTCTTC.

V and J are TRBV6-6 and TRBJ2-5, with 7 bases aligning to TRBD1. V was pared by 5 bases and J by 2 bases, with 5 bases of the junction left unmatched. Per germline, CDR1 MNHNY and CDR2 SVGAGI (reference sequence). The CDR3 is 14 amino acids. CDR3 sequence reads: CASSHRGGQETQYF. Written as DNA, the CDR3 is TGTGCCAGCAGTCACAGGGGTGGGCAAGAGACCCAGTACTTC.

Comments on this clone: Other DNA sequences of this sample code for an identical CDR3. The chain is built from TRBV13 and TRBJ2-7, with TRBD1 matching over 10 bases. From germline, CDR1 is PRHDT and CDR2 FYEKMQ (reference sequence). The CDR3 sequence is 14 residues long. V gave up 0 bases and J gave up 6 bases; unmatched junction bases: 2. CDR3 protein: CASSLGTGGSEQYF. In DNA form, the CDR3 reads TGTGCCAGCAGCTTAGGGACAGGGGGCAGCGAGCAGTACTTC.

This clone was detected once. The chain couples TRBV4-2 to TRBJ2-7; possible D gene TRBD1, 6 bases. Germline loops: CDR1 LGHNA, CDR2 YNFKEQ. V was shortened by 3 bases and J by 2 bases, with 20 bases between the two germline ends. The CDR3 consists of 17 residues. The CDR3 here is CASSQEDSPISTYEQYF. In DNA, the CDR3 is TGTGCCAGCAGCCAGGAGGACAGTCCCATATCTACCTACGAGCAGTACTTC.

CDR3 bases: TGTGCCAGCAGTTCCCCCCCCAAAACCTACGAGCAGTACTTC. It codes for CASSSPPKTYEQYF. The chain carries TRBV28 and TRBJ2-7, with D unclear. CDR3 length equals 14 residues. Between the trimmed V and J ends, which lost 4 bases and 2 bases, there was a span of 12 bases. The V gene's germline CDR1 is MDHEN and CDR2 SYDVKM.

CDR3 sequence reads: CASSSRQNYEQYF. CDR3 DNA sequence: TGTGCCAGCAGTTCAAGACAAAACTACGAGCAGTACTTC. V gene TRBV5-8 combines with J gene TRBJ2-7, with D unresolved. The CDR3 has 13 residues. V was shortened by 5 bases and J by 3 bases, with 12 bases between the two germline ends. CDR1 SGHTS and CDR2 YDEGEE come from the germline V gene. Combining the CDR3 with reference TRBV5-8 and TRBJ2-7 gives the whole variable domain EAGVTQSPTHLIKTRGQQATLRCSPISGHTSVYWYQQALGLGLQFLLWYDEGEERNRGNFPPRFSGRQFPNYSSELNVNALELEDSALYLCASSSRQNYEQYFGPGTRLTVT.

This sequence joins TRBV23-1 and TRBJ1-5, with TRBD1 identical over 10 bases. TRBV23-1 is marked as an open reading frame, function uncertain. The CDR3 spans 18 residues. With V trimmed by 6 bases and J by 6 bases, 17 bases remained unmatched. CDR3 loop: CASSLSHPTGGEGQPQHF. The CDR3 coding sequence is TGCGCCAGCAGCCTAAGTCATCCGACAGGGGGCGAGGGTCAGCCCCAGCATTTT.

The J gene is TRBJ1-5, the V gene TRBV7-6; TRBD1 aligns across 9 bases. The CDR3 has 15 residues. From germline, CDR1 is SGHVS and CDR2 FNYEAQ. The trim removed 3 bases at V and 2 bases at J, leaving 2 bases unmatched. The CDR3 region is CASSLDRGGNQPQHF. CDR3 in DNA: TGTGCCAGCAGCTTGGACAGGGGAGGCAATCAGCCCCAGCATTTT.

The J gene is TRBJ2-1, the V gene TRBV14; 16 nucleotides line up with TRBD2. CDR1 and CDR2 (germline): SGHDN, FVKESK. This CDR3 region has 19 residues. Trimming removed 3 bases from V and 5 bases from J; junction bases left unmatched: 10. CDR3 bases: TGTGCCAGCAGCCACACCGGGACTAGCGGGAGGGCCTTAAACAATGAGCAGTTCTTC. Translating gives CASSHTGTSGRALNNEQFF. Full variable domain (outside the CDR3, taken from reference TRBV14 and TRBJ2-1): EAGVTQFPSHSVIEKGQTVTLRCDPISGHDNLYWYRRVMGKEIKFLLHFVKESKQDESGMPNNRFLAERTGGTYSTLKVQPAELEDSGVYFCASSHTGTSGRALNNEQFFGPGTRLTVL.

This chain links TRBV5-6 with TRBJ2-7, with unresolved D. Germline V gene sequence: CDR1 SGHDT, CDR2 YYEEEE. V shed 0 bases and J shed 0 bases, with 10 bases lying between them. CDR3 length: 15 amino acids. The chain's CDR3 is CASSLGVRSSYEQYF. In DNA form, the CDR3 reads TGTGCCAGCAGCTTGGGCGTAAGGAGCTCCTACGAGCAGTACTTC.

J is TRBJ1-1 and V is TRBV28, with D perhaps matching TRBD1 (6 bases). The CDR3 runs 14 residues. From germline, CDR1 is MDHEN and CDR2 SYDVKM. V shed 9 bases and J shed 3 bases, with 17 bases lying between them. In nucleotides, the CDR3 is TGTGCCAGTGATCCATCGGGACATGACACTGAAGCTTTCTTT. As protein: CASDPSGHDTEAFF.

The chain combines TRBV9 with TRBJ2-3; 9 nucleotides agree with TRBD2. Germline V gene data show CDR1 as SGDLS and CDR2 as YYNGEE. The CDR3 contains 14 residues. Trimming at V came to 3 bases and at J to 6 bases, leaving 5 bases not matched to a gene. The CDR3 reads CASSGGLAADTQYF. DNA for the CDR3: TGTGCCAGCAGCGGGGGACTAGCTGCGGATACGCAGTATTTT.

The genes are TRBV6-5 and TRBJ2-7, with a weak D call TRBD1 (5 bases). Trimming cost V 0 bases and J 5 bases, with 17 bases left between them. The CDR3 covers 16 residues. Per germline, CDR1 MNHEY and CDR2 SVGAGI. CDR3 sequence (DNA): TGTGCCAGCAGTTACTCCGGCGGCAGGGATGACCACGAGCAGTACTTC. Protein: CASSYSGGRDDHEQYF.

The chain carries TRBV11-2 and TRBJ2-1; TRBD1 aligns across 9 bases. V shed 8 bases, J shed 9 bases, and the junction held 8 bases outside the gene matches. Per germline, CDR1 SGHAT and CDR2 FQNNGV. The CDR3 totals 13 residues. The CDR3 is CASAETGGLEQFF. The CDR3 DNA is TGTGCCAGCGCCGAAACAGGGGGCCTTGAGCAGTTCTTC.

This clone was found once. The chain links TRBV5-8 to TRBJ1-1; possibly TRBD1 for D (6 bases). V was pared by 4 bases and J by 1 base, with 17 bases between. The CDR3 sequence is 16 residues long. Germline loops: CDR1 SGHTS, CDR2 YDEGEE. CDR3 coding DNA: TGTGCCAGCAGCGCCCTTCGAGCCAGGGGGAACACTGAAGCTTTCTTT. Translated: CASSALRARGNTEAFF.

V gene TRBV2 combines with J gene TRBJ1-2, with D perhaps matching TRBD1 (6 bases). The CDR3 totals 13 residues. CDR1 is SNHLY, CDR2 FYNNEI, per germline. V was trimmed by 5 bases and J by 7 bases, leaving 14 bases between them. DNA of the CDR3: TGTGCCAGCAGTCAAATTCAGGGGTTTGGCTACACCTTC. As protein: CASSQIQGFGYTF.

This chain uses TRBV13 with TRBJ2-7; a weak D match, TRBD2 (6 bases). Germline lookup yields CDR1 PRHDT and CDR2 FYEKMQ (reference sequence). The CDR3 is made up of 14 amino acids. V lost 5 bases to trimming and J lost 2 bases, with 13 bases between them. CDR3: CASSPSGYPYEQYF. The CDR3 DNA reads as TGTGCCAGCAGCCCCAGCGGGTATCCCTACGAGCAGTACTTC.

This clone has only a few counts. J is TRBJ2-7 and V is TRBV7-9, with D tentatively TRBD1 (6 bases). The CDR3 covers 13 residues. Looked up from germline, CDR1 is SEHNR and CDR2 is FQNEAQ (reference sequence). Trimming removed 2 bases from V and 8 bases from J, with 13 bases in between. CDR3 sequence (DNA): TGTGCCAGCAGCTTAAGGACAGAAATCCAGCAGTACTTC. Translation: CASSLRTEIQQYF.

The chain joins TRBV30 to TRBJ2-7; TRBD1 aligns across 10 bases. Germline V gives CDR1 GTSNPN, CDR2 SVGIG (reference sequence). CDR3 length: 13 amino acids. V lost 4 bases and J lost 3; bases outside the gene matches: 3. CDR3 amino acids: CAWTGTGVYEQYF. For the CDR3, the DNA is TGTGCCTGGACCGGGACAGGGGTCTACGAGCAGTACTTC. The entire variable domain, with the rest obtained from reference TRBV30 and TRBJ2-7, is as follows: SQTIHQWPATLVQPVGSPLSLECTVEGTSNPNLYWYRQAAGRGLQLLFYSVGIGQISSEVPQNLSASRPQDRQFILSSKKLLLSDSGFYLCAWTGTGVYEQYFGPGTRLTVT.

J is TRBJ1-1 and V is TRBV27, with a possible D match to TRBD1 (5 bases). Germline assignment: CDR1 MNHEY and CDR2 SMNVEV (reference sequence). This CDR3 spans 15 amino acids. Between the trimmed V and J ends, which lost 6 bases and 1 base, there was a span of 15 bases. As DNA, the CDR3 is TGTGCCAGCAGCCGTTCTCGGACACAGAACACTGAAGCTTTCTTT. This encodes CASSRSRTQNTEAFF.

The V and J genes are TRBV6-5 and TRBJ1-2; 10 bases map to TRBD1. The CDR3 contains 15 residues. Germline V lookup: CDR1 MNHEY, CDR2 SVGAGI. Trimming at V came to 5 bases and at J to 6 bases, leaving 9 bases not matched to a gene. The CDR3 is CASSRQGALNDGYTF. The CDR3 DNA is TGTGCCAGCAGTCGACAGGGGGCGCTCAACGATGGCTACACCTTC.

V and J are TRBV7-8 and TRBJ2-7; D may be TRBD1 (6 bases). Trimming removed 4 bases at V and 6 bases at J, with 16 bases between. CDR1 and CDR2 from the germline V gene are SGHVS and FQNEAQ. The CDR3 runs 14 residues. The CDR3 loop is CASSSWTAPAEQYF. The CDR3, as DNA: TGTGCCAGCAGCTCGTGGACAGCCCCGGCCGAGCAGTACTTC.

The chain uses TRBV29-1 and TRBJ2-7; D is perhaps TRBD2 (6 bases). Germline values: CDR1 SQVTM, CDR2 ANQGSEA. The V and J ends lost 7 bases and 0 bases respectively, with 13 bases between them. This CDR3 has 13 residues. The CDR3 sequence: CSAADYSSYEQYF. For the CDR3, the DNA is TGCAGCGCCGCGGACTACAGCTCCTACGAGCAGTACTTC.